This T cell receptor (beta chain) was recorded in a study of T cell repertoires in cytomegalovirus infection. Study overall: Matching HLA type and CMV infection were both indicated by public TCR beta signatures.

Overall study findings and caveats: There were HLA-C-restricted CMV-specific TCR beta clonotypes dominating the ex vivo response. Identification of carriers of CMV plus the relevant HLA was achieved through cumulative public TCR beta family frequency.

This clonotype was observed many times. The target antigen is unknown. TCRdb reanalysed the reads using MiXCR and keeps one entry per CDR3 protein. This repertoire shows around 300,000 distinct CDR3 sequences, over 7.5% found once; its top ten account for roughly 4.5%. The CDR3 loop spans 14 amino acids. Trimming left V 1 base short and J 8 bases short, with 14 bases between. The germline V gene has CDR1 SGHTA and CDR2 FQGNSA. The sample comprised PBMCs. This chain joins TRBV7-2 and TRBJ1-2; a possible D gene is TRBD1 (6 bases). The receptor was isolated from a human donor in good health (CMV status not recorded). Some clones in this sample may be carry-over from other donors' samples. CDR3 sequence reads: CASSLDGGARGYTF. In nucleotides, the CDR3 is TGTGCCAGCAGCTTAGATGGGGGGGCTAGAGGCTACACCTTC.